Listed below are T cell receptor beta chains from one sample, sequenced in a study of cytomegalovirus exposure and HLA in healthy donors. TCRdb's copy holds only in-frame clones and misses some; the assay was immunoSEQ multiplex PCR. The table lists 150,000 to 200,000 clones, more than 65% of them singletons. The specimen was PBMCs. The receptors here all came from a man aged 45-65 years in good health and CMV-seropositive. Both conserved end residues are part of each CDR3. D genes are given only for firm matches. The size of a clone is reported for some rows only, either as once, few or many, or as a class for expanded clones.

V,J,size,D,CDR3,DNA
TRBV14,TRBJ2-1,-,-,CASSQERDEQFF,TGTGCCAGCAGCCAAGAACGCGATGAGCAGTTCTTC
TRBV11-1,TRBJ2-1,-,-,CASSLNSRDRSNEQFF,TGTGCCAGCAGCTTGAATAGTCGAGACAGAAGTAATGAGCAGTTCTTC
TRBV18,TRBJ2-6,-,-,CASSPMRTGANVLTF,TGTGCCAGCTCACCAATGAGGACTGGGGCCAACGTCCTGACTTTC
TRBV5-1,TRBJ1-4,-,-,CASSTGQSQANEKLFF,TGCGCCAGCAGCACGGGACAATCTCAGGCTAATGAAAAACTGTTTTTT
TRBV6-5,TRBJ1-2,-,TRBD1,CASRGDRSGYGYTF,TGTGCCAGCAGGGGGGACAGGAGCGGCTATGGCTACACCTTC
TRBV5-8,TRBJ2-6,once,-,CASSQQGTGANVLTF,TGTGCCAGCAGCCAGCAGGGCACGGGGGCCAACGTCCTGACTTTC
TRBV5-1,TRBJ2-1,once,-,CASSPGQLAASSYNEQFF,TGCGCCAGCAGCCCGGGCCAACTAGCCGCGAGCTCCTACAATGAGCAGTTCTTC
TRBV7-9,TRBJ1-5,-,-,CASSSGVRGNQPQHF,TGTGCCAGCAGCTCAGGGGTTAGAGGCAATCAGCCCCAGCATTTT
TRBV7-7,TRBJ2-1,-,-,CASSPELSVNEQFF,TGTGCTAGCAGCCCAGAGCTAAGCGTCAATGAGCAGTTCTTC
TRBV5-1,TRBJ2-3,-,-,CASSLQGTDTQYF,TGCGCCAGCAGCTTGCAGGGGACGGATACGCAGTATTTT
TRBV10-3,TRBJ2-7,-,TRBD2,CAIRGREGTYEQYF,TGTGCCATCAGAGGAAGGGAGGGGACCTACGAGCAGTACTTC
TRBV4-3,TRBJ2-1,-,-,CASSQHERGNEQFF,TGCGCCAGCAGCCAACATGAACGGGGGAATGAGCAGTTCTTC
TRBV5-1,TRBJ1-3,-,TRBD1,CASKTGGGNTIYF,TGCGCCAGCAAGACAGGGGGTGGAAACACCATATATTTT
TRBV5-1,TRBJ1-1,-,TRBD1,CASSPLGQGGITEAFF,TGCGCCAGCAGCCCCCTAGGACAGGGGGGTATCACTGAAGCTTTCTTT
TRBV5-5,TRBJ1-5,once,-,CASSLGGGNQPQHF,TGTGCCAGCAGCTTGGGGGGGGGCAATCAGCCCCAGCATTTT
TRBV2,TRBJ2-3,-,-,CASSDPITDTQYF,TGTGCCAGCAGTGACCCCATCACAGATACGCAGTATTTT
TRBV6-5,TRBJ2-7,-,-,CASTPGAGAPLEQYF,TGTGCCAGCACCCCAGGGGCGGGGGCCCCCCTTGAGCAGTACTTC
TRBV9,TRBJ2-1,-,TRBD2,CASSGGTSGSTYEQFF,TGTGCCAGCAGCGGGGGGACTAGCGGGAGTACTTATGAGCAGTTCTTC
TRBV27,TRBJ2-7,few,TRBD2,CASGVGDVGLAAPYEQYF,TGTGCCAGCGGAGTTGGCGATGTCGGACTAGCGGCCCCCTACGAGCAGTACTTC
TRBV4-3,TRBJ2-7,-,TRBD2,CASSQDGGARFYEQYF,TGCGCCAGCAGCCAAGACGGGGGGGCACGCTTCTACGAGCAGTACTTC
TRBV5-1,TRBJ1-1,-,TRBD1,CASTGTGGTEAFF,TGCGCCAGCACTGGGACAGGGGGCACTGAAGCTTTCTTT
TRBV5-1,TRBJ2-5,-,-,CASRLGSQETQYF,TGCGCCAGCAGACTGGGCAGCCAAGAGACCCAGTACTTC
TRBV7-8,TRBJ2-1,few,TRBD2,CASSWGTRRWGEQFF,TGTGCCAGCAGCTGGGGGACTAGGAGGTGGGGGGAGCAGTTCTTC
TRBV25-1,TRBJ2-1,-,TRBD2,CASSELHGTSGDNEQFF,TGTGCCAGCAGTGAGCTACACGGGACTAGCGGGGACAATGAGCAGTTCTTC
TRBV28,TRBJ2-5,once,-,CASKTGWETQYF,TGTGCCAGCAAAACAGGGTGGGAGACCCAGTACTTC
TRBV30,TRBJ2-7,-,-,CAWDRAYEQYF,TGTGCCTGGGACAGAGCCTACGAGCAGTACTTC
TRBV10-1,TRBJ1-2,-,TRBD1,CASRAPRGRNYGYTF,TGCGCCAGCAGGGCTCCCAGGGGGCGGAACTATGGCTACACCTTC
TRBV5-1,TRBJ2-3,-,-,CASSLGQPSDTQYF,TGCGCCAGCAGCTTGGGACAGCCGTCAGATACGCAGTATTTT
TRBV2,TRBJ2-4,-,TRBD1,CASTAGTENIQYF,TGTGCCAGCACGGCCGGGACAGAAAACATTCAGTACTTC
TRBV9,TRBJ2-2,-,TRBD2,CASSNGGTRTPGELFF,TGTGCCAGCAGCAACGGCGGGACTAGAACCCCCGGGGAGCTGTTTTTT
TRBV30,TRBJ1-2,-,-,CAWRWTTTNYGYTF,TGTGCCTGGAGGTGGACAACTACTAACTATGGCTACACCTTC
TRBV7-6,TRBJ1-5,-,-,CASSPGRGIQPQHF,TGTGCCAGCAGCCCGGGGAGGGGGATTCAGCCCCAGCATTTT
TRBV5-1,TRBJ2-5,-,TRBD1,CASSLGTGIETQYF,TGCGCCAGCAGCTTGGGGACAGGGATAGAGACCCAGTACTTC
TRBV5-1,TRBJ2-7,-,TRBD2,CASSPGLAGGPYEQYF,TGCGCCAGCAGCCCGGGACTAGCGGGAGGGCCGTACGAGCAGTACTTC
TRBV9,TRBJ1-1,few,TRBD1,CASSRNRGGTNTEAFF,TGTGCCAGCAGCCGAAACAGGGGCGGCACGAACACTGAAGCTTTCTTT
TRBV6-6,TRBJ2-3,-,TRBD2,CASSLSGASTDTQYF,TGTGCCAGCAGTCTTAGCGGGGCTAGCACAGATACGCAGTATTTT
TRBV7-6,TRBJ2-2,-,TRBD1,CASSPQGAGELFF,TGTGCCAGCAGCCCACAGGGGGCCGGGGAGCTGTTTTTT
TRBV6-1,TRBJ1-5,-,TRBD1,CASIRLQGSGAPQHF,TGTGCCAGCATCAGGTTACAGGGGTCAGGTGCGCCCCAGCATTTT
TRBV28,TRBJ1-1,-,-,CASTPNGNTEAFF,TGTGCCAGCACTCCGAATGGCAACACTGAAGCTTTCTTT
TRBV6-5,TRBJ2-7,-,TRBD2,CASGIAGLSYEQYF,TGTGCCAGCGGGATAGCGGGTCTGTCCTACGAGCAGTACTTC
TRBV6-8,TRBJ2-1,-,TRBD1,CASSRQGRLSYNEQFF,TGTGCCAGCAGTAGACAGGGGAGACTCTCCTACAATGAGCAGTTCTTC
TRBV6-5,TRBJ2-1,-,-,CASSYSLVQSEQFF,TGTGCCAGCAGTTACTCCTTAGTTCAATCCGAGCAGTTCTTC
TRBV5-8,TRBJ2-7,once,-,CASSPRNRPSYEQYF,TGTGCCAGCAGCCCACGGAACAGGCCCTCCTACGAGCAGTACTTC
TRBV5-4,TRBJ2-7,-,TRBD2,CASSLGLGVAGYEQYF,TGTGCCAGCAGCTTGGGGCTTGGGGTAGCGGGGTACGAGCAGTACTTC
TRBV2,TRBJ1-1,-,-,CASSTSRGGTEAFF,TGTGCCAGCAGTACGAGTAGGGGGGGGACTGAAGCTTTCTTT